Listed here are 2 T cell receptor beta chains from one sample, sequenced in a study of shared clonotypes between healthy human individuals. Using immunoSEQ multiplex PCR, the repertoire was profiled, and TCRdb retains in-frame clones only, with some absent. Of about half a million clones listed, about 85% were seen once; the top ten hold roughly 13%. The source material was PBMCs. These receptors were obtained from a woman aged 40-49 years in good health. Some clones in this sample may be carry-over from other donors' samples.

Points on this clone: A far larger clone is one base from this, pointing to a likely read error. Other DNA sequences in the sample encode the same CDR3. The chain links TRBV10-3 to TRBJ1-1, with 7 bases that match TRBD1. Germline V lookup: CDR1 ENHRY, CDR2 SYGVKD. The CDR3 has 13 amino acids. V lost 6 bases, J lost 5 bases, and 6 bases stayed unmatched. CDR3 sequence: CAIRQGLETEAFF. The CDR3 DNA follows: TGTGCCATCAGACAGGGGTTGGAGACTGAAGCTTTCTTT.

The chain carries TRBV28 and TRBJ2-1, with unresolved D. The V end lost 6 bases, the J end lost 5 bases, and 11 bases lay between the germline ends. The V gene's germline CDR1 is MDHEN and CDR2 SYDVKM. The CDR3 covers 13 residues. CDR3 DNA sequence: TGTGCCAGCAGCCCCTGGTCTGACAATGAGCAGTTCTTC. Amino acid sequence: CASSPWSDNEQFF.